This entry lists 5 T cell receptor beta chains sequenced from one sample in a study of OX40 agonist ivuxolimab in advanced cancers. Sequencing was performed with immunoSEQ multiplex PCR; in TCRdb, only in-frame clones are kept and a portion is missing. This sample has over 50,000 clones, with 65% to 90% found just once. Sequenced here: CD4+ or CD8+ T cells sorted from blood, sampled in a trial of the OX40 agonist ivuxolimab. The receptor source for this set is an adult with an advanced solid tumor such as melanoma, head and neck, liver or kidney cancer.

This chain links TRBV27 with TRBJ2-1; TRBD1 aligns across 7 bases. Trimming took 3 bases from V and 7 from J; bases not matched to a gene: 9. The CDR3 loop spans 15 amino acids. Germline-derived CDR1 and CDR2 are MNHEY and SMNVEV (reference sequence). Here the CDR3 reads CASSLGTDFKNEQFF. The DNA of the CDR3 is TGTGCCAGCAGTTTGGGGACAGACTTTAAGAATGAGCAGTTCTTC.

The DNA of the CDR3 is TGTGCCAGCAGCCCAGCGGGGAATGAGCAGTTCTTC. It translates to CASSPAGNEQFF. The chain combines TRBV11-2 with TRBJ2-1; 7 bases match TRBD2. V gave up 5 bases and J gave up 7 bases; unmatched junction bases: 2. Germline lookup yields CDR1 SGHAT and CDR2 FQNNGV. This CDR3 is built from 12 residues.

This clone was seen only a few times. This chain links TRBV16 with TRBJ1-1; D is possibly TRBD1 (5 bases). The V gene lost 2 bases and the J gene lost 8 bases, with 15 bases spanning the gap. CDR1 is KGHSY, CDR2 FQNENV, per germline. There are 14 residues in the CDR3. The CDR3 protein is CASSQPGTLTEAFF. Written as DNA, the CDR3 is TGTGCCAGCAGCCAACCAGGGACCCTAACCGAAGCTTTCTTT.

Comment on this clone: Other DNA sequences in the same sample also yield this CDR3. V gene TRBV7-2 combines with J gene TRBJ2-5; 11 nucleotides align to TRBD2. The trim removed 2 bases at V and 4 bases at J, leaving 3 bases unmatched. CDR3 size: 15 residues. In germline, CDR1 is SGHTA, CDR2 FQGNSA. The CDR3: CASSLLAGGGETQYF. CDR3 nucleotides: TGTGCCAGCAGCTTACTAGCGGGGGGTGGAGAGACCCAGTACTTC.

The chain combines TRBV5-1 with TRBJ1-5, with D unclear. Germline loops: CDR1 SGHRS, CDR2 YFSETQ. The CDR3 runs to 13 residues. V lost 0 bases and J lost 6, with 7 bases in between. CDR3 sequence: CASSLAGGQPQHF. The CDR3 DNA reads as TGCGCCAGCAGCTTGGCGGGAGGTCAGCCCCAGCATTTT.